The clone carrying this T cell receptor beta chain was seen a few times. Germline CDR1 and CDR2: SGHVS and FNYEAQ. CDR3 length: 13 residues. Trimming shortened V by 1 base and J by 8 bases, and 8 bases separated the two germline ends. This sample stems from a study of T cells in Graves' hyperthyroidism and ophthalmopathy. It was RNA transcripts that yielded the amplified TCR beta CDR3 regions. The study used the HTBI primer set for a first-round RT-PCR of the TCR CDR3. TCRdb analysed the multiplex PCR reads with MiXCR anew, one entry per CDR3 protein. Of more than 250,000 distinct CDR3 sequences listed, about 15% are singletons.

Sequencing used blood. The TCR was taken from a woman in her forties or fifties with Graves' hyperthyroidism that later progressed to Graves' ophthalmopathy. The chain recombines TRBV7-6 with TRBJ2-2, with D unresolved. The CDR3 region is CASSLDLGGELFF. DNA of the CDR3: TGTGCCAGCAGCTTAGATCTCGGGGGGGAGCTGTTTTTT.